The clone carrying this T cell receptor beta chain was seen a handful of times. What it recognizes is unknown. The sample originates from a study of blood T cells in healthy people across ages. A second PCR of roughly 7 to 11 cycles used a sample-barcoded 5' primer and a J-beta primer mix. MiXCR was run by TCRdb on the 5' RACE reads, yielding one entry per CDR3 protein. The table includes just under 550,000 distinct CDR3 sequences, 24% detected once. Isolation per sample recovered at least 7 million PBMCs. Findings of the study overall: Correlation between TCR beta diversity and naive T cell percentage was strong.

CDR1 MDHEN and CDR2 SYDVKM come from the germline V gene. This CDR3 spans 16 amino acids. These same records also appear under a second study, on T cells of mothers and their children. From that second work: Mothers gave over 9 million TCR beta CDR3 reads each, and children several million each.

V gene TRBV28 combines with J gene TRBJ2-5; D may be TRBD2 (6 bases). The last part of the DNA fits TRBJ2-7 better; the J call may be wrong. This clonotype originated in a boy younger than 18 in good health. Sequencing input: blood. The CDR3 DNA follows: TGTGCCAGCAGTTTCCCCCTAGCGTCTAGCTCCTACGAGCAGTACTTC. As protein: CASSFPLASSSYEQYF.